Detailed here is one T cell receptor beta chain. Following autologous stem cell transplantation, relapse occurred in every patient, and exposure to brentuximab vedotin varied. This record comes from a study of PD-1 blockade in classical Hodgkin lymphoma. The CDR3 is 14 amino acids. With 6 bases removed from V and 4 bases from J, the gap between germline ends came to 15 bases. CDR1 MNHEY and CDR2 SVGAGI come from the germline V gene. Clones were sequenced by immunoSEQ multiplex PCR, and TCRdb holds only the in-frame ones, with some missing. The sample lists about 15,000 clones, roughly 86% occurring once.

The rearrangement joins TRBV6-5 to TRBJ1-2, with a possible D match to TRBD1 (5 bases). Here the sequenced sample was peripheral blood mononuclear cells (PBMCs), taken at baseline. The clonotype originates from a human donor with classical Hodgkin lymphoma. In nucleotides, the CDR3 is TGTGCCAGCAGCCGCGGGACCCAAGCCTATGGCTACACCTTC. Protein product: CASSRGTQAYGYTF.